These T cell receptor beta chains were read from a single sample in a study of CD8 T cells in cerebrospinal fluid in Alzheimer's disease. TCRdb re-called the 10x single-cell sequencing reads, yielding one record per CDR3 amino acid sequence without DNA. The listing contains 500 to 650 distinct CDR3 sequences. Sequencing input: cerebrospinal fluid. These receptors were taken from a human donor with Alzheimer's disease. The CDR3 runs from the conserved cysteine through the conserved F or W. Rows may omit the clone size; those that give it use once, few, many or a size class.

>TRBV10-3|large|TRBJ2-7
CAISENRGIYEQYF
>TRBV3-1|medium-sized|TRBJ1-4
CASSQDLAEKLFF
>TRBV6-5|medium-sized|TRBJ1-6
CASRRGTASSYNSPLHF
>TRBV7-9|hyperexpanded|TRBJ2-5
CASSLGSGHQETQYF
>TRBV12-3/TRBV12-4|medium-sized|TRBJ2-7
CASSSQGEQYF
>TRBV19|medium-sized|TRBJ2-1
CASNDGLKQFF
>TRBV7-3|large|TRBJ2-3
CASSPSGATMRGTDTQYF
>TRBV19|medium-sized|TRBJ2-5
CASSPWTGSQETQYF
>TRBV7-2|medium-sized|TRBJ2-3
CASSYRLAGANTDTQYF
>TRBV20-1|large|TRBJ1-1
CSAPPPAGTEAFF
>TRBV5-1|large|TRBJ2-5
CASSFTSLETQYF
>TRBV19|-|TRBJ1-6
CASNDRGSYNSPLHF
>TRBV10-3|large|TRBJ2-3
CAIGEGTSTDTQYF
>TRBV11-2|large|TRBJ1-5
CASSLEGHQPQHF
>TRBV27|medium-sized|TRBJ1-2
CASSLNLGEDNYGYTF
>TRBV30|large|TRBJ1-1
CAWALGTQGNTEAFF
>TRBV3-1|-|TRBJ2-6
CASRWGPSDVLTF
>TRBV5-1|medium-sized|TRBJ1-2
CASSLDMYYGYTF
>TRBV11-3|-|TRBJ2-2
CASSYSGRADGELFF
>TRBV3-2|-|TRBJ2-2
CAAHGTGHTGELFF
>TRBV4-2|-|TRBJ2-7
CASSQGHRDSSYEQYF
>TRBV5-1|hyperexpanded|TRBJ2-3
CASSFGAAPTDTQYF
>TRBV20-1|large|TRBJ2-7
CSASMDAAGGETSSYEQYF
>TRBV3-1|medium-sized|TRBJ2-6
CASSQARGSGANVLTF
>TRBV13|medium-sized|TRBJ1-2
CASSQSGTGLYIYGYTF
>TRBV6-2/TRBV6-3|-|TRBJ2-3
CASSWDPTGTQYF
>TRBV19|medium-sized|TRBJ1-5
CASSGTANSNQPQHF
>TRBV20-1|-|TRBJ1-2
CSAIPWGSSYGYTF
>TRBV7-6|large|TRBJ2-7
CASSSGPNYEQYF
>TRBV11-2|large|TRBJ2-5
CASSPLGGGSQETQYF
>TRBV9|-|TRBJ2-2
CASSPLASANTGELFF
>TRBV12-3/TRBV12-4|medium-sized|TRBJ2-2
CASSLGSGELFF
>TRBV15|medium-sized|TRBJ1-1
CATSREIGQGGKAFF
>TRBV12-3/TRBV12-4|-|TRBJ2-5
CASSYNSGGGETQYF
>TRBV5-5|large|TRBJ2-3
CASPGGVTDTQYF
>TRBV27|large|TRBJ2-2
CASKGTAGANTGELFF
>TRBV28|-|TRBJ1-4
CASSLDTEKLFF
>TRBV7-2|-|TRBJ2-2
CASSPGGTGGQLFF
>TRBV20-1|large|TRBJ2-5
CSAPPRVGGETQYF
>TRBV20-1|medium-sized|TRBJ2-3
CSAGLSTDTQYF
>TRBV20-1|large|TRBJ2-7
CSASWQTYEQYF
>TRBV2|large|TRBJ2-2
CASRGQGQLGELFF
>TRBV9|large|TRBJ1-2
CASSVSWTGGNGYTF
>TRBV18|medium-sized|TRBJ1-3
CASLIQGNTIYF
>TRBV7-9|large|TRBJ2-2
CASSLAMTQGATGELFF
>TRBV6-5|large|TRBJ1-2
CASSYSSPRNGYTF